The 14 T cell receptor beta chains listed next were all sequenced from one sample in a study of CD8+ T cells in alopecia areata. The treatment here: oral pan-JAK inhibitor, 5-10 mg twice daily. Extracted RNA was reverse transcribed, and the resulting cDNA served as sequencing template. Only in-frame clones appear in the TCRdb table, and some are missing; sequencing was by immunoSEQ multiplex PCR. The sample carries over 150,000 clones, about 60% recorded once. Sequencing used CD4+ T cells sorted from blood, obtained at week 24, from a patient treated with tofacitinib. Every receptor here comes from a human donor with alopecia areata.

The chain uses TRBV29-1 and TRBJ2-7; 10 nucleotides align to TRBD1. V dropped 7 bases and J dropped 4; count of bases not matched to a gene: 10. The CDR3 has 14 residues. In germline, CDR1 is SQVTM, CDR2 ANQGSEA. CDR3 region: CSALRQGAGYEQYF. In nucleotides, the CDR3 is TGCAGCGCCCTCCGACAGGGGGCGGGTTACGAGCAGTACTTC.

DNA for the CDR3: TGCAGCGTTGATCCGGGGAACACTGAAGCTTTCTTT. This encodes CSVDPGNTEAFF. V usage is TRBV29-1 and J usage is TRBJ1-1; D is ambiguous. Trimming cost V 3 bases and J 1 base, with 6 bases left between them. Looked up from germline, CDR1 is SQVTM and CDR2 is ANQGSEA. This CDR3 is built from 12 residues.

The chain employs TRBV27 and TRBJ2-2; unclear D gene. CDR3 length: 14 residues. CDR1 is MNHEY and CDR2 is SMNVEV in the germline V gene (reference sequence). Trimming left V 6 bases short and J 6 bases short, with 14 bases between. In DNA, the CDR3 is TGTGCCAGCAGACCCCAGTCGTTGTCCGGGGAGCTGTTTTTT. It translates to CASRPQSLSGELFF.

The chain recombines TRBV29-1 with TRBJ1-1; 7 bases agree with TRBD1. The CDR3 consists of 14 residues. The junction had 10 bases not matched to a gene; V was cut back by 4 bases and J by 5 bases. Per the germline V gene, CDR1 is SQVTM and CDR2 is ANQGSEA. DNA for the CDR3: TGCAGCGTTGGCCTGACAGGGTTAAGGACTGAAGCTTTCTTT. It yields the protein CSVGLTGLRTEAFF. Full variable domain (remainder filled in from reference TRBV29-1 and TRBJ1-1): SAVISQKPSRDICQRGTSLTIQCQVDSQVTMMFWYRQQPGQSLTLIATANQGSEATYESGFVIDKFPISRPNLTFSTLTVSNMSPEDSSIYLCSVGLTGLRTEAFFGQGTRLTVV.

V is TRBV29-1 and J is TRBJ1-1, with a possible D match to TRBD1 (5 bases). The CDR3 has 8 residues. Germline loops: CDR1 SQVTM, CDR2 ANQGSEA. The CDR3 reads CAGDEAFF. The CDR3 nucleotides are TGCGCGGGGGACGAAGCTTTCTTT.

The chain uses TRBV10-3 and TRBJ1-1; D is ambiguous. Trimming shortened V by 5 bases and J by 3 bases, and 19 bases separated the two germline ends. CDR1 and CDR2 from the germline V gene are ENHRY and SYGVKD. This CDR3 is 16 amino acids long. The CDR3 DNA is TGTGCCATCAGTCCCCGACGTATCGGCATCGACACTGAAGCTTTCTTT. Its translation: CAISPRRIGIDTEAFF.

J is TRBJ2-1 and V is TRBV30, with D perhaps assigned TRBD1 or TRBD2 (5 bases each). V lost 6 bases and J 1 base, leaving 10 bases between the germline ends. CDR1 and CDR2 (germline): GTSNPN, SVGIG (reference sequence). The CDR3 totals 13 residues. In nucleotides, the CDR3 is TGTGCCTGTGGGGGTGCTTCCTACAATGAGCAGTTCTTC. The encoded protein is CACGGASYNEQFF.

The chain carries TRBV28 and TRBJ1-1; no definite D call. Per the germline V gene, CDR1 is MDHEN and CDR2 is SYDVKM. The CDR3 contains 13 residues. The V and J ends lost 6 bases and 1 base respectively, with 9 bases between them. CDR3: CASSIGRNTEAFF. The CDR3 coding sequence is TGTGCCAGCAGCATTGGGAGGAACACTGAAGCTTTCTTT.

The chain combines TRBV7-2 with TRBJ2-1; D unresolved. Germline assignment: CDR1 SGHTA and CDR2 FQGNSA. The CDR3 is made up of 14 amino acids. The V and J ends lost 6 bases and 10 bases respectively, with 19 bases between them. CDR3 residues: CASSLNDPWGEQFF. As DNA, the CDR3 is TGTGCCAGCAGTCTTAATGACCCATGGGGAGAGCAGTTCTTC.

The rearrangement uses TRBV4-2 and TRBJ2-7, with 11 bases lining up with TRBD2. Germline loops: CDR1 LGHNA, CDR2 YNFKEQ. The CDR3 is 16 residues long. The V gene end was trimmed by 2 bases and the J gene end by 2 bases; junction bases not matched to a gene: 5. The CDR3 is CASSQLAGGPPYEQYF. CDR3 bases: TGTGCCAGCAGCCAACTAGCGGGGGGACCGCCCTACGAGCAGTACTTC.

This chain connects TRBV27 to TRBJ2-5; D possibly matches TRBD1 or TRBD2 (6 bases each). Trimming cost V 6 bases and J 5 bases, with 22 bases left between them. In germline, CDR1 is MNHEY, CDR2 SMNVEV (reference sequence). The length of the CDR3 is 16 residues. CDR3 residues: CASSQSLGGRTETQYF. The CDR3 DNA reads TGTGCCAGCAGCCAATCTCTAGGGGGGCGGACGGAGACCCAGTACTTC.

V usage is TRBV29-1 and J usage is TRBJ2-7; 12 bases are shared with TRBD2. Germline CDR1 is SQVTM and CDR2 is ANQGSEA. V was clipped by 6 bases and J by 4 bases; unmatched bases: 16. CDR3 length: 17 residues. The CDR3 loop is CSVRSSSSGGATYEQYF. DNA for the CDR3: TGCAGCGTCCGCTCGTCTTCTAGCGGGGGGGCGACTTACGAGCAGTACTTC.

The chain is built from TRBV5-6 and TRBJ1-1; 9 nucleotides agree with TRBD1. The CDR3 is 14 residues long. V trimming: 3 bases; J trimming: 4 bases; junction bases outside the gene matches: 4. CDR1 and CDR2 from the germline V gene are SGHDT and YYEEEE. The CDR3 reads CASSSWDRATEAFF. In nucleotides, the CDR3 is TGTGCCAGCAGCTCCTGGGACAGGGCCACTGAAGCTTTCTTT.

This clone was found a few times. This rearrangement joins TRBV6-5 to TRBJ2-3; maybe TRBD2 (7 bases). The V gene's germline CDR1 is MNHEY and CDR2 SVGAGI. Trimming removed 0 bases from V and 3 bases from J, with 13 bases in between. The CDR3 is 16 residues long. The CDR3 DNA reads TGTGCCAGCAGTTACTCAGGGGGGGAGCGAACAGATACGCAGTATTTT. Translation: CASSYSGGERTDTQYF.